This TCR beta chain was sequenced during a study of blood T cell repertoires in COVID-19. Overall study: T cells, B-cell-depleted T cells, or PBMCs supplied cDNA or gDNA.

Assay: immunoSEQ multiplex PCR; the TCRdb copy retains only in-frame clones and omits some. The table records 110,000 to 150,000 clones, 80% to 90% of them present only once. Clinical histories supplied by participants themselves formed the basis of cohort assignment. Trimming removed 6 bases at V and 7 bases at J, with 13 bases between. There are 13 residues in the CDR3. In germline, CDR1 is GTSNPN, CDR2 SVGIG (reference sequence). This sequence originates from a man aged 45-60 years who had recovered from COVID-19. V is TRBV30 and J is TRBJ1-6; perhaps TRBD1 as D (6 bases). Sequencing was carried out using PBMCs or T cells enriched from blood (not recorded which). The CDR3 nucleotides are TGTGCCTGCCCCGCAGGGGTGAATTCACCCCTCCACTTT. It specifies CACPAGVNSPLHF.